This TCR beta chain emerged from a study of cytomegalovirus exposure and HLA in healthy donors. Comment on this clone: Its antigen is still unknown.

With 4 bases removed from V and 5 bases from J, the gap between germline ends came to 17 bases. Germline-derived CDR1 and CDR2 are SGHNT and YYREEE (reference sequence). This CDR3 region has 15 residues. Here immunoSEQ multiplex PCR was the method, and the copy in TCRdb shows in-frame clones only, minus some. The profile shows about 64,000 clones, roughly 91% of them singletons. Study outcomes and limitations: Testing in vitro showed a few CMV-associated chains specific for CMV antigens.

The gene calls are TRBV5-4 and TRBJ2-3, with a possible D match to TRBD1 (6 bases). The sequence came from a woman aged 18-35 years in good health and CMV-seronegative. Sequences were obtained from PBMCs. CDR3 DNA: TGTGCCAGCAGCGGCGTTAGGCAGGGGCGAGATACGCAGTATTTT. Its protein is CASSGVRQGRDTQYF. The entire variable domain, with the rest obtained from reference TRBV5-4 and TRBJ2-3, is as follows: ETGVTQSPTHLIKTRGQQVTLRCSSQSGHNTVSWYQQALGQGPQFIFQYYREEENGRGNFPPRFSGLQFPNYSSELNVNALELDDSALYLCASSGVRQGRDTQYFGPGTRLTVL.